The rows below give T cell receptor beta chains drawn from one sample of a study of T cells in Graves' hyperthyroidism and ophthalmopathy. TCRdb independently ran MiXCR on the multiplex PCR reads; one entry per CDR3 protein. Of 650,000 to 750,000 distinct CDR3 sequences in the sample, 14% are singletons; the top ten hold approximately 10%. Sequencing was done on a sample of blood. Source of these receptors: a woman under 30 with Graves' hyperthyroidism. Both conserved end residues are part of each CDR3. Fields, in order: D gene, V gene, J gene, clone size, CDR3 protein, CDR3 DNA. The D gene is left open where the match is weak. The listing skips clone size in some rows; elsewhere it reads once, few, many or a size class.

>NA|TRBV6-5|TRBJ2-3|once
CASSYSLIYSTDTQYF
TGTGCCAGCAGTTACTCGCTTATCTATAGCACAGATACGCAGTATTTT
>TRBD2|TRBV11-2|TRBJ2-1|many
CASSVPGLAGGSSYNEQFF
TGTGCCAGCAGCGTACCGGGACTAGCGGGGGGTAGCTCCTACAATGAGCAGTTCTTC
>NA|TRBV7-2|TRBJ2-7|many
CASSLGRLQYF
TGTGCCAGCAGCTTAGGGCGTCTGCAGTACTTC
>NA|TRBV5-1|TRBJ1-1|many
CASSFPSAEAFF
TGCGCCAGCAGCTTCCCTTCGGCAGAAGCTTTCTTT
>NA|TRBV20-1|TRBJ2-1|many
CSASRGVGSYNEQFF
TGCAGTGCTTCCCGCGGGGTAGGCTCCTACAATGAGCAGTTCTTC
>TRBD1|TRBV13|TRBJ2-7|NA
CASSSDRAFYEQYF
TGTGCCAGCAGCTCGGACAGGGCCTTCTACGAGCAGTACTTC
>NA|TRBV6-2/TRBV6-3|TRBJ1-5|many
CASRTELDSDYSNQPQHF
TGTGCCAGCAGAACAGAACTCGACAGCGACTATAGCAATCAGCCCCAGCATTTT
>TRBD2|TRBV5-1|TRBJ2-3|many
CASSPEASGRYGDTQYF
TGCGCCAGCAGCCCGGAGGCTAGCGGGAGGTATGGTGATACGCAGTATTTT
>TRBD2|TRBV27|TRBJ2-1|few
CASSLLLLAGAVNEQFF
TGTGCCAGCAGTTTATTATTACTAGCGGGAGCTGTTAATGAGCAGTTCTTC
>TRBD2|TRBV4-1|TRBJ2-7|many
CASSQESSGIESAFYEQYF
TGCGCCAGCAGCCAAGAGTCTAGCGGGATCGAAAGTGCCTTCTACGAGCAGTACTTC
>TRBD1|TRBV7-8|TRBJ1-1|NA
CASSSRLGQDRNTEAFF
TGTGCCAGCAGCTCTCGACTAGGACAGGACAGGAACACTGAAGCTTTCTTT